The rows below give T cell receptor beta chains drawn from one sample of a study of shared clonotypes between healthy human individuals. Produced via immunoSEQ multiplex PCR; TCRdb's table is partial and in-frame only. The data hold approximately 740,000 clones, with over 90% observed a single time. Material for sequencing was naive CD8+ T cells sorted from blood. Source of these receptors: a man aged 25-45 years in good health. The CDR3 runs from the conserved cysteine through the conserved F or W. The D gene is left open where the match is weak. Where a row states a size, it is once, few, many or the class of an expanded clone; other rows omit it.

12	TRBV5-1	NA	TRBJ1-2	NA	CASSTWGWGYTF	TGCGCCAGCAGTACGTGGGGCTGGGGCTACACCTTC
16	TRBV11-2	TRBD2	TRBJ2-1	NA	CASSTRTSQSYNEQFF	TGTGCCAGCAGCACCCGGACTAGCCAGTCCTACAATGAGCAGTTCTTC
15	TRBV27	NA	TRBJ1-1	NA	CASSLRDGMNTEAFF	TGTGCCAGCAGTTTACGGGACGGAATGAACACTGAAGCTTTCTTT
14	TRBV28	NA	TRBJ2-1	NA	CASMTTVRLGEQFF	TGTGCCAGCATGACGACAGTTAGGCTCGGTGAGCAGTTCTTC
20	TRBV18	NA	TRBJ2-7	NA	CASSPDRRRSGSKGSYEQYF	TGTGCCAGCTCACCAGATAGGAGGAGGAGTGGGAGCAAAGGGTCCTACGAGCAGTACTTC
11	TRBV19	NA	TRBJ2-7	NA	CASSTGVEQYF	TGTGCCAGTAGTACAGGGGTCGAGCAGTACTTC
17	TRBV6-1	TRBD2	TRBJ2-3	NA	CASSEWWTSGRANTQYF	TGTGCCAGCAGTGAATGGTGGACTAGCGGGAGGGCAAATACGCAGTATTTT
11	TRBV27	NA	TRBJ2-5	NA	CASSQGKTQYF	TGTGCCAGCAGCCAAGGGAAGACCCAGTACTTC
15	TRBV9	NA	TRBJ2-1	NA	CASSVVGRSDNEQFF	TGTGCCAGCAGCGTAGTGGGACGATCGGACAATGAGCAGTTCTTC
13	TRBV9	TRBD1	TRBJ1-1	NA	CASSAGGYTEAFF	TGTGCCAGCAGCGCAGGGGGGTACACTGAAGCTTTCTTT
14	TRBV5-8	NA	TRBJ2-7	NA	CASSLGGRDYEQYF	TGTGCCAGCAGCTTGGGGGGGCGCGACTACGAGCAGTACTTC
14	TRBV10-3	TRBD2	TRBJ2-1	NA	CAIGGAGGYNEQFF	TGTGCCATCGGAGGGGCGGGAGGGTACAATGAGCAGTTCTTC
18	TRBV27	TRBD1	TRBJ1-1	NA	CASSSKAGTGGRHTEAFF	TGTGCCAGCAGTTCTAAGGCGGGGACAGGGGGTCGTCACACTGAAGCTTTCTTT
17	TRBV14	TRBD1	TRBJ1-1	NA	CASSQNPLGGENTEAFF	TGTGCCAGCAGCCAAAACCCGCTAGGGGGCGAGAACACTGAAGCTTTCTTT
15	TRBV2	TRBD2	TRBJ2-3	once	CATRVRASGKDTQYF	TGTGCAACAAGAGTTCGGGCTAGCGGAAAAGATACGCAGTATTTT